The 22 T cell receptor beta chains below come from one sample, sequenced in a study of blood T cell repertoires in COVID-19. Clones were read by immunoSEQ multiplex PCR, and TCRdb kept only the in-frame ones, dropping some. The data contain around 270,000 clones, about four fifths of them singletons. The specimen was peripheral blood. These receptors were collected from a person aged 70 to 80 with COVID-19, enrolled during active disease.

This clone was seen a handful of times. J is TRBJ1-6 and V is TRBV5-4, with 10 bases matching TRBD1. The V gene end was trimmed by 4 bases and the J gene end by 0 bases; junction bases not matched to a gene: 4. Germline V gene sequence: CDR1 SGHNT, CDR2 YYREEE (reference sequence). The CDR3 is made up of 17 amino acids. CDR3 nucleotides: TGTGCCAGCAGCAACGGACAGGGGGGCTCCTATAATTCACCCCTCCACTTT. This sequence encodes CASSNGQGGSYNSPLHF.

The V and J genes are TRBV6-2 or TRBV6-3 and TRBJ2-7, with 12 bases matching TRBD2. The CDR3 contains 18 residues. Unmatched junction bases numbered 6, after V lost 0 bases and J lost 0 bases. Germline CDR1 reads MNHEY; CDR2 reads SVGEGT. CDR3 protein: CASSYSGTSGLLSYEQYF. CDR3 sequence (DNA): TGTGCCAGCAGTTACTCGGGGACTAGCGGGCTACTCTCCTACGAGCAGTACTTC.

This clone was seen a single time. The chain joins TRBV5-4 to TRBJ1-2, with no clear D. The CDR3 sequence is 12 residues long. Germline values: CDR1 SGHNT, CDR2 YYREEE (reference sequence). Trimming pared 2 bases from V and 5 bases from J, leaving 7 bases between. The CDR3 here is CASSFETYGYTF. The CDR3 DNA is TGTGCCAGCAGCTTCGAGACATATGGCTACACCTTC.

This chain connects TRBV15 to TRBJ1-2; TRBD1 matches at 9 bases. V lost 1 base, J lost 3 bases, and 12 bases stayed unmatched. The CDR3 sequence is 18 residues long. CDR1 and CDR2 from the germline V gene are LNHNV and YYDKDF (reference sequence). The CDR3 nucleotides read TGTGCCACCAGCAGAGCCGCTCGGAGAGACAGGGGGGACTATGGCTACACCTTC. This sequence encodes CATSRAARRDRGDYGYTF.

The chain employs TRBV5-1 and TRBJ2-6; D might be TRBD2 (6 bases). V was clipped by 2 bases and J by 0 bases, with 9 bases between them. Germline V lookup: CDR1 SGHRS, CDR2 YFSETQ. The CDR3 runs 16 residues. The CDR3 is CASSFTGLSGANVLTF. The CDR3 coding sequence is TGCGCCAGCAGCTTTACGGGACTCTCTGGGGCCAACGTCCTGACTTTC.

This clone is a singleton in its sample. The J gene is TRBJ2-1, the V gene TRBV9; D might be TRBD2 (6 bases). The length of the CDR3 is 15 residues. The V end was cut by 4 bases, the J end by 3 bases, with 14 bases between. Per germline, CDR1 SGDLS and CDR2 YYNGEE. The CDR3 nucleotides read TGTGCCAGCAGCCCCGCGGCGGGAAGCTACAATGAGCAGTTCTTC. This translates into CASSPAAGSYNEQFF.

This chain joins TRBV6-2 or TRBV6-3 and TRBJ2-2; 8 nucleotides agree with TRBD2. Germline V gene data show CDR1 as MNHEY and CDR2 as SVGEGT. The CDR3 runs to 18 residues. J gave up 10 bases and V 0 bases, and 16 bases lay outside the gene matches. The DNA for the CDR3 is TGTGCCAGCAGTTACTCTTCGGGGGGGACTGTTAAGTTCTTGGAGCTGTTTTTT. Its translation: CASSYSSGGTVKFLELFF.

V gene TRBV7-3 combines with J gene TRBJ2-5; the D is unclear. V shed 5 bases and J shed 0 bases, with 7 bases lying between them. The CDR3 sequence is 13 residues long. CDR1 is SGHTA and CDR2 is FQGTGA in the germline V gene. The CDR3 DNA is TGTGCCAGCAGCCGAGAAAACCAAGAGACCCAGTACTTC. Translating it yields CASSRENQETQYF.

Notes on this clone: The same CDR3 is also encoded by other DNA sequences in this sample. The genes are TRBV6-5 and TRBJ2-7; 7 bases are shared with TRBD1. There are 15 residues in the CDR3. Germline CDR1 and CDR2: MNHEY and SVGAGI. Unmatched junction bases numbered 3, after V lost 0 bases and J lost 1 base. In DNA form, the CDR3 reads TGTGCCAGCAGTTACTCGAGGGACAGATCCTACGAGCAGTACTTC. Its protein product is CASSYSRDRSYEQYF.

The chain carries TRBV7-2 and TRBJ2-5; no clear D gene. Trimming shortened V by 1 base and J by 4 bases, and 7 bases separated the two germline ends. The CDR3 has 13 amino acids. The germline gives CDR1 SGHTA, CDR2 FQGNSA. The CDR3 sequence: CASSLGRRETQYF. The CDR3 region has the DNA TGTGCCAGCAGCTTAGGACGGAGAGAGACCCAGTACTTC.

The CDR3 DNA is TGTGCCAGCTGGAGGGGTTTGAACACTGAAGCTTTCTTT. Amino acids: CASWRGLNTEAFF. The chain recombines TRBV6-5 with TRBJ1-1; D might be TRBD1 (5 bases). The CDR3 sequence is 13 residues long. Trimming cost V 8 bases and J 0 bases, with 10 bases left between them. CDR1 MNHEY and CDR2 SVGAGI come from the germline V gene.

The genes are TRBV5-5 and TRBJ1-5, with 8 bases that match TRBD1. CDR1 is SGHKS and CDR2 is YYEKEE in the germline V gene (reference sequence). Trimming at V came to 3 bases and at J to 0 bases, leaving 2 bases not matched to a gene. This CDR3 comprises 15 residues. In nucleotides, the CDR3 is TGTGCCAGCAGCTGGACAGGGAATAGCAATCAGCCCCAGCATTTT. Translating gives CASSWTGNSNQPQHF.

With respect to this clone: A junction end diverges from the germline sequence, so it may reflect a read error. This sequence joins TRBV11-2 and TRBJ1-4; tentatively, D is TRBD1 (6 bases). The CDR3 is 15 amino acids. Germline-derived CDR1 and CDR2 are SGHAT and FQNNGV. Here the CDR3 DNA reads TGTGCCAGCGGCTTAAGGAGGGGGGGAAATGAAAAACTGTTTTTT. Its translation is CASGLRRGGNEKLFF.

V usage is TRBV2 and J usage is TRBJ2-1; weak D call: TRBD2 (5 bases). V was pared by 4 bases and J by 9 bases, with 13 bases between. This CDR3 has 13 residues. CDR1 is SNHLY, CDR2 FYNNEI, per germline. CDR3 nucleotides: TGTGCCAGCAGTGTGGGAGAGGCCGTTGAGCAGTTCTTC. This sequence encodes CASSVGEAVEQFF.

The V call is TRBV3-1 (or the pseudogene TRBV3-2), the J call TRBJ2-1; TRBD2 aligns across 13 bases. The germline V gene has CDR1 LGHDT and CDR2 YNNKEL (reference sequence). V lost 6 bases and J lost 2; bases outside the gene matches: 7. The CDR3 extends over 17 amino acids. The CDR3: CASSKLGLAGPYNEQFF. The CDR3 nucleotides read TGTGCCAGCAGTAAATTGGGACTAGCGGGACCCTACAATGAGCAGTTCTTC.

This clone was counted a few times. The V gene is TRBV28, the J gene TRBJ1-4, with D unresolved. The CDR3 has 14 amino acids. V lost 3 bases to trimming and J lost 2 bases, with 7 bases between them. CDR1 and CDR2 from the germline V gene are MDHEN and SYDVKM. The CDR3 sequence: CASSLIQTNEKLFF. The CDR3 DNA reads as TGTGCCAGCAGTTTGATACAGACTAATGAAAAACTGTTTTTT.

The chain employs TRBV7-8 and TRBJ1-5, with D perhaps matching TRBD1 (6 bases). V lost 0 bases and J 10 bases, leaving 13 bases between the germline ends. CDR3 size: 14 residues. From germline, CDR1 is SGHVS and CDR2 FQNEAQ. CDR3 sequence reads: CASSLANRADPQHF. The CDR3 coding sequence is TGTGCCAGCAGCTTAGCGAACAGGGCGGATCCCCAGCATTTT.

In its sample, this clone was seen once. The rearrangement uses TRBV7-8 and TRBJ1-3; D gene ambiguous. This CDR3 region has 13 residues. V was cut by 5 bases and J by 4 bases, with 9 bases left in between. Per the germline V gene, CDR1 is SGHVS and CDR2 is FQNEAQ. The CDR3 reads CASSVGRGNTIYF. The DNA of the CDR3 is TGTGCCAGCAGCGTCGGTAGAGGAAACACCATATATTTT.

This chain joins TRBV6-1 and TRBJ1-5, with 12 bases matching TRBD1. J gave up 7 bases and V 2 bases, and 6 bases lay outside the gene matches. Germline assignment: CDR1 MNHNS and CDR2 SASEGT. This CDR3 comprises 16 residues. This chain's CDR3 is CASSEWGQGAGQPQHF. In nucleotides, the CDR3 is TGTGCCAGCAGTGAATGGGGACAGGGGGCAGGCCAGCCCCAGCATTTT.

This chain connects TRBV7-9 to TRBJ2-1; no reliable D call. This CDR3 spans 14 amino acids. With 5 bases removed from V and 2 bases from J, the gap between germline ends came to 10 bases. Looked up from germline, CDR1 is SEHNR and CDR2 is FQNEAQ (reference sequence). CDR3 sequence reads: CASSAGVPYNEQFF. CDR3 bases: TGTGCCAGCAGCGCAGGTGTCCCCTACAATGAGCAGTTCTTC.

This chain joins TRBV19 and TRBJ2-1; D is perhaps TRBD2 (7 bases). Germline V lookup: CDR1 LNHDA, CDR2 SQIVND (reference sequence). Trimming took 3 bases from V and 5 from J, leaving 20 bases between them. CDR3 size: 17 residues. The CDR3, as DNA: TGTGCCAGTAGTATGGGGGCTATAGCGGGCCGCGACAATGAGCAGTTCTTC. Translation gives CASSMGAIAGRDNEQFF.

The V and J genes are TRBV11-2 and TRBJ2-2; D possibly corresponds to TRBD2 (5 bases). V was shortened by 2 bases and J by 6 bases, with 13 bases between the two germline ends. Germline V gives CDR1 SGHAT, CDR2 FQNNGV. The CDR3 is 15 residues long. The CDR3 sequence is CASSLNGVGAGELFF. The CDR3, as DNA: TGTGCCAGCAGCTTAAACGGGGTGGGCGCCGGGGAGCTGTTTTTT.